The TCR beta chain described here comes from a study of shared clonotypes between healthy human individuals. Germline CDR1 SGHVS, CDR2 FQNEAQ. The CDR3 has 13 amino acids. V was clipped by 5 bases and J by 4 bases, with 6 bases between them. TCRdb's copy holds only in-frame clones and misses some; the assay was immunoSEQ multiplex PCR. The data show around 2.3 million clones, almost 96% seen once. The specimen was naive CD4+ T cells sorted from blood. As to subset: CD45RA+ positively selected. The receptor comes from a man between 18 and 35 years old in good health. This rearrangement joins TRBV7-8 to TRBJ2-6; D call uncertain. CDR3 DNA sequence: TGTGCCAGCAGCACCGGCGGGGCCAACGTCCTGACTTTC. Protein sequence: CASSTGGANVLTF.